This T cell receptor (beta chain) came from a study of early T cells in non-severe SARS-CoV-2 infection. The wider study: Chains stayed unpaired after sequencing of bulk RNA from unsorted whole blood.

The library protocol tagged individual cDNA molecules with unique molecular identifiers. TCRdb reprocessed the 5' RACE reads via MiXCR and lists one record per CDR3 protein. The sample yields about 77,000 distinct CDR3 sequences, approximately 9.1% seen once. This clonotype was recorded many times. The antigen remains undetermined. Study outcomes and limitations: Database matching using VDJdb favored anti-spike CD8 responses, with private and CD4 specificities left missing.

CDR3 length equals 15 residues. Germline assignment: CDR1 SGHVS and CDR2 FQNEAQ. J lost 6 bases, V lost 5 bases, and 8 bases had no gene match. Sequencing input: whole blood. The origin of this receptor is an adult who was a healthcare worker with PCR-confirmed SARS-CoV-2 infection or an uninfected control (not recorded which). The rearrangement uses TRBV7-8 and TRBJ2-2; 8 positions match TRBD1. This chain's CDR3 is CASSLTGVIAGELFF. As DNA, the CDR3 is TGTGCCAGCAGCCTGACAGGGGTCATTGCCGGGGAGCTGTTTTTT.